A single T cell receptor beta chain is shown here with its context. The germline V and J ends were trimmed by 5 bases and 4 bases, with 18 bases remaining between them. The CDR3 is made up of 16 amino acids. Looked up from germline, CDR1 is SGHVS and CDR2 is FQNEAQ. The library targeted TCRbeta and was prepared with unique molecular identifiers. TCRdb redid the calling of the PCR reads with MiXCR, one entry per CDR3 protein. The sample consists of approximately 47,000 distinct CDR3 sequences, roughly 52% of them appearing once. This record belongs to a study of T-cell reconstitution after alpha-beta-depleted transplantation in children.

The sample consisted of peripheral blood, taken before TCRalphabeta/CD19-depleted stem cell transplant. This clonotype originated in a boy in the first two years of life with SCID, due to receive a stem cell transplant. This chain links TRBV7-8 with TRBJ2-1, with D possibly matching TRBD2 (6 bases). In nucleotides, the CDR3 is TGTGCCAGCAGCCCCGGGAGAGGCGTGGTTTACAATGAGCAGTTCTTC. It codes for CASSPGRGVVYNEQFF.